These T cell receptor beta chains were read from a single sample in a study of cytomegalovirus exposure and HLA in healthy donors. This table comes from immunoSEQ multiplex PCR, and its TCRdb copy is limited to in-frame clones, with some not included. The sample records some 120,000 clones, about 80% being singletons. Sequencing used PBMCs. These receptors were obtained from a man between 25 and 39 years old in good health and CMV-seronegative. Each CDR3 is given with its conserved first and last residue. A D gene is named only where the DNA matches it firmly. Some rows have no size entry. The others give once, few or many, or a class for an expanded clone.

clone size | J gene | D gene | V gene | CDR3 DNA | CDR3 protein
NA | TRBJ2-5 | NA | TRBV4-3 | TGCGCCAGCAGCCAAATCCCCACGCGGGAGACCCAGTACTTC | CASSQIPTRETQYF
NA | TRBJ1-1 | NA | TRBV5-1 | TGCGCCAGCAGCTTGGGACAGCTTATGAACACTGAAGCTTTCTTT | CASSLGQLMNTEAFF
NA | TRBJ1-2 | NA | TRBV27 | TGTGCCAGCAACATTGAAGGGGGAGGGGACTTCTATGGCTACACCTTC | CASNIEGGGDFYGYTF
NA | TRBJ1-2 | TRBD1 | TRBV28 | TGTGCCAGCAGACCGGGACAGAGAATCTATGGCTACACCTTC | CASRPGQRIYGYTF
NA | TRBJ2-3 | NA | TRBV29-1 | TGCAGCGTTGGGCCCCGCGGAGGAACAGATACGCAGTATTTT | CSVGPRGGTDTQYF
NA | TRBJ1-3 | TRBD1 | TRBV7-8 | TGTGCCAGCAGCTACCTGCACGGGACAGGGGGAAACACCATATATTTT | CASSYLHGTGGNTIYF
NA | TRBJ2-3 | TRBD1 | TRBV6-6 | TGTGCCAGCAGTTACACAGGGGTGGCAGATACGCAGTATTTT | CASSYTGVADTQYF
NA | TRBJ1-6 | NA | TRBV9 | TGTGCCAGCAGCTCAGCGTGGGATTCACCCCTCCACTTT | CASSSAWDSPLHF
NA | TRBJ1-2 | NA | TRBV6-6 | TGTGCCAGCAGTTCCCCAGGGGATGGCTACACCTTC | CASSSPGDGYTF
NA | TRBJ2-7 | NA | TRBV6-1 | TGTGCCAGCAGTGACGTCCAGGGGTCCAGAGCGCTCTCCTACGAGCAGTACTTC | CASSDVQGSRALSYEQYF
NA | TRBJ1-4 | TRBD1 | TRBV6-1 | TGTGCCAGCAGTGAACACGGGACAGATAATGAAAAACTGTTTTTT | CASSEHGTDNEKLFF
few | TRBJ1-2 | TRBD1 | TRBV2 | TGTGCCAGCAGGTCAGGGGGACCCACTGGCTATGGCTACACCTTC | CASRSGGPTGYGYTF
NA | TRBJ2-1 | TRBD2 | TRBV4-3 | TGCGCCAGTGCCAGGACTAGCGGTTACAATGAGCAGTTCTTC | CASARTSGYNEQFF
NA | TRBJ2-7 | NA | TRBV4-1 | TGCGCCAGCAGGCCACAGCCAGGGGATTATCGGCAGCAGTACTTC | CASRPQPGDYRQQYF
NA | TRBJ2-3 | TRBD1 | TRBV29-1 | TGCAGCGTGACGGACAGGGTGAGCACAGATACGCAGTATTTT | CSVTDRVSTDTQYF
NA | TRBJ1-1 | TRBD1 | TRBV28 | TGTGCCAGCAGTTCCCAAGGACAGGGGCGCACTGAAGCTTTCTTT | CASSSQGQGRTEAFF
NA | TRBJ1-2 | TRBD1 | TRBV6-5 | TGTGCCAGCAGTTACGGCTACAGGGGGGAGCACTATGGCTACACCTTC | CASSYGYRGEHYGYTF
NA | TRBJ2-1 | NA | TRBV6-6 | TGTGCCAGCAGTTATGGGGAGATAGCCTACAATGAGCAGTTCTTC | CASSYGEIAYNEQFF
NA | TRBJ2-3 | NA | TRBV27 | TGTGCCAGCAGTGTTCAGGGGTATACGCAGTATTTT | CASSVQGYTQYF
NA | TRBJ2-1 | TRBD1 | TRBV5-1 | TGCGCCAGCAGCCCAGGACAGGGGGCGGATGAGCAGTTCTTC | CASSPGQGADEQFF
few | TRBJ1-5 | TRBD1 | TRBV6-6 | TGTGCCAGCAGCCGAGGGGGCTATCAGCCCCAGCATTTT | CASSRGGYQPQHF
NA | TRBJ2-5 | TRBD2 | TRBV28 | TGTGCCAGTGGATCGATAGCGGGAATGGAGACCCAGTACTTC | CASGSIAGMETQYF
NA | TRBJ1-1 | NA | TRBV6-1 | TGTGCCAGCAGTGAATCCAGGAACACTGAAGCTTTCTTT | CASSESRNTEAFF
once | TRBJ2-5 | TRBD2 | TRBV2 | TGTGCCAGCAGTCGAACTAGCGGGAGAGAGACCCAGTACTTC | CASSRTSGRETQYF
NA | TRBJ1-2 | NA | TRBV11-2 | TGTGCCAGCAGCCAACCCGGGGGAAATGTGAGAGGCTACACCTTC | CASSQPGGNVRGYTF
NA | TRBJ1-4 | NA | TRBV4-1 | TGCGCCAGCAGCCGGCGGGGAGAAGTCGCTAATGAAAAACTGTTTTTT | CASSRRGEVANEKLFF
NA | TRBJ2-1 | NA | TRBV29-1 | TGCAGCGTGGGCCTCAATGAGCAGTTCTTC | CSVGLNEQFF